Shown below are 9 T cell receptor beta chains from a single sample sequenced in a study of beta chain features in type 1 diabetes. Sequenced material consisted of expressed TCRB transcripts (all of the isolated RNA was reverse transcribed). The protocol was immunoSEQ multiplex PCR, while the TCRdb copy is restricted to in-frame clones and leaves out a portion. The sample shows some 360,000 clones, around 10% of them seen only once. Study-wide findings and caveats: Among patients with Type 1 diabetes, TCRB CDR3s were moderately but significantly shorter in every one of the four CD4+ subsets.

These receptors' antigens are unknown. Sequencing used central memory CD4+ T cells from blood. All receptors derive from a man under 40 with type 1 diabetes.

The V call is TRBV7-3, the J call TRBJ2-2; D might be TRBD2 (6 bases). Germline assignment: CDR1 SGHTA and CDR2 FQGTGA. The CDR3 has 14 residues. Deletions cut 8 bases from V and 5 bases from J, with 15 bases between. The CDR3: CASPAGRGTGELFF. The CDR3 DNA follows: TGTGCCAGCCCCGCCGGGAGAGGAACCGGGGAGCTGTTTTTT.

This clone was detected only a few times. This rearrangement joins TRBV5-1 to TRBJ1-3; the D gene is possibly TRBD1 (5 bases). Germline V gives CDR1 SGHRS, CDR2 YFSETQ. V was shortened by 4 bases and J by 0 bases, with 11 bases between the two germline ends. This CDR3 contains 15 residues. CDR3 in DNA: TGCGCCAGCAGCGAACAGGCGAACTCTGGAAACACCATATATTTT. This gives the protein CASSEQANSGNTIYF.

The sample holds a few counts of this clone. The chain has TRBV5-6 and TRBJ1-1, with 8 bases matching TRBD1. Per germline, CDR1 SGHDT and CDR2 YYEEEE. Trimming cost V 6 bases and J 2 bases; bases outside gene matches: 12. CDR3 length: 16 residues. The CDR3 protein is CASTPLAGQGNTEAFF. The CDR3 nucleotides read TGTGCCAGCACCCCCCTTGCTGGACAGGGAAACACTGAAGCTTTCTTT.

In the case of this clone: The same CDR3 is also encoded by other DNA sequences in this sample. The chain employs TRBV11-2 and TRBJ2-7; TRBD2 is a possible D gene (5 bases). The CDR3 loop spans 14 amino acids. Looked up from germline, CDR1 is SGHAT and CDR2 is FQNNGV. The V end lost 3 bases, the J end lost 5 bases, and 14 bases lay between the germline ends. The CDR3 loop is CASSFSVHSDEQYF. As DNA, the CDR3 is TGTGCCAGCAGCTTTAGTGTCCATAGCGACGAGCAGTACTTC.

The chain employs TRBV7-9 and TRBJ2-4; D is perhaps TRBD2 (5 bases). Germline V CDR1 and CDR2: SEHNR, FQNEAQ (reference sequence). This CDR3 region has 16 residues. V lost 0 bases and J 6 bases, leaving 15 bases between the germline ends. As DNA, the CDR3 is TGTGCCAGCAGCTTAGCTGGTGGGAGTATCAGAAACATTCAGTACTTC. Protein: CASSLAGGSIRNIQYF.

The CDR3 reads CASSHVLEIQTDTQYF. In DNA, the CDR3 is TGCGCCAGCAGCCACGTCTTAGAGATCCAGACAGATACGCAGTATTTT. V gene TRBV4-3 combines with J gene TRBJ2-3; D not resolved. The germline V and J ends were trimmed by 3 bases and 3 bases, with 16 bases remaining between them. The CDR3 runs 16 residues. In germline, CDR1 is LGHNA, CDR2 YSLEER.

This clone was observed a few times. CDR3 nucleotide sequence: TGTGCCAGCTCACCAAACCCCCCGGGACTTCGCACAGATACGCAGTATTTT. It is translated as CASSPNPPGLRTDTQYF. The V and J genes are TRBV18 and TRBJ2-3; D perhaps matches TRBD2 (6 bases). CDR3 length equals 17 residues. Germline V gene lookup returns CDR1 KGHSH and CDR2 LQKENI. The ends were cut back, 2 bases at V and 1 base at J, with 16 bases in the middle.

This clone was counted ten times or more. CDR3 amino acids: CSGSRAAVETQYF. The DNA for the CDR3 is TGCAGCGGGAGCAGGGCAGCTGTGGAGACCCAGTACTTC. The V gene is TRBV29-1, the J gene TRBJ2-5; D is perhaps TRBD1 (5 bases). Germline V lookup: CDR1 SQVTM, CDR2 ANQGSEA. Between the trimmed V and J ends, which lost 7 bases and 5 bases, there was a span of 17 bases. The CDR3 is made up of 13 amino acids.

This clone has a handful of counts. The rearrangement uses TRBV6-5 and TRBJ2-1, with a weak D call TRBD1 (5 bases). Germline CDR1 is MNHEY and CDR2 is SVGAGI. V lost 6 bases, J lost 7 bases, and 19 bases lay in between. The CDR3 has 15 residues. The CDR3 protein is CASRRTQTEPNEQFF. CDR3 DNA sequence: TGTGCCAGCAGGCGCACCCAGACAGAGCCGAATGAGCAGTTCTTC.